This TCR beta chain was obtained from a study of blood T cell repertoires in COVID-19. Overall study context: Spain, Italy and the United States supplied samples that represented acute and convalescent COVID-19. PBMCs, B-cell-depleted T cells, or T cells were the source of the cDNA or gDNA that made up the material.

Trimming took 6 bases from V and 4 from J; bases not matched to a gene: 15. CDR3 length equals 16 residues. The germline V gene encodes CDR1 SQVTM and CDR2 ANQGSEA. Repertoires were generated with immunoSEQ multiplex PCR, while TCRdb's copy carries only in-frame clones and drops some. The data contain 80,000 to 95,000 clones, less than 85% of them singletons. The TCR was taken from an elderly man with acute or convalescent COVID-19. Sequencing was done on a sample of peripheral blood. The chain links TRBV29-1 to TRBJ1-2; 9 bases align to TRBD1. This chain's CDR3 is CSVGTGTGLSSYGYTF. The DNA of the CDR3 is TGCAGCGTAGGGACCGGGACAGGGCTCTCTTCCTATGGCTACACCTTC.